Presented here are 15 T cell receptor beta chains from one specimen sequenced in a study of regulatory T cells in long-lasting Graves disease. Arm-PCR with iRepertoire HTBI primers amplified the CDR3 regions for these TCR beta libraries. TCRdb re-analysed the multiplex PCR reads in MiXCR, keeping a single row per CDR3 protein. The data show 400,000 to 450,000 distinct CDR3 sequences, approximately 16% seen once. Noted time point: newly diagnosed GD, antithyroid drugs for less than 3 months. Preparation of the TCR library used RNA extracted from PBMCs. These data were also filed under a second study, of T cells in Graves' hyperthyroidism and ophthalmopathy.

The sample consisted of peripheral blood mononuclear cells (PBMCs), taken at new diagnosis, from a patient treated with antithyroid drugs. Receptors originate from a woman aged 30 to 39 with Graves disease.

This clonotype came up many times. The chain joins TRBV28 to TRBJ2-7; 10 bases are a match to TRBD2. The V gene end was trimmed by 3 bases and the J gene end by 7 bases; junction bases not matched to a gene: 12. Germline assignment: CDR1 MDHEN and CDR2 SYDVKM. The CDR3 totals 16 residues. CDR3 protein: CASSLRLAGESREQYF. CDR3 coding DNA: TGTGCCAGCAGTTTGCGTCTAGCGGGAGAATCGAGGGAGCAGTACTTC.

This clonotype was detected many times. The V call is TRBV4-1, the J call TRBJ2-1; no reliable D call. V dropped 1 base and J dropped 3 bases, with 16 bases sitting between them. Germline loops: CDR1 MGHRA, CDR2 YSYEKL. This CDR3 comprises 17 residues. CDR3 sequence (DNA): TGCGCCAGCAGCCAAGGAATCGGAAGTAGGTACTACAATGAGCAGTTCTTC. Translating gives CASSQGIGSRYYNEQFF.

The chain recombines TRBV5-1 with TRBJ2-1; no clear D gene. Trimming pared 2 bases from V and 4 bases from J, leaving 10 bases between. Germline CDR1 and CDR2: SGHRS and YFSETQ. The CDR3 is made up of 14 amino acids. CDR3 DNA: TGCGCCAGCAGCTTACAAGAGATTTACAATGAGCAGTTCTTC. Amino acid sequence: CASSLQEIYNEQFF.

This chain joins TRBV19 and TRBJ2-1; 9 nucleotides line up with TRBD2. CDR1 LNHDA and CDR2 SQIVND come from the germline V gene (reference sequence). This CDR3 has 15 residues. J was trimmed by 4 bases and V by 3 bases; bases with no gene match: 4. DNA for the CDR3: TGTGCCAGTAGTATGGTCCTAGCGGGGTACAATGAGCAGTTCTTC. Translating it yields CASSMVLAGYNEQFF.

This sequence joins TRBV27 and TRBJ2-1, with 15 bases that match TRBD2. The CDR3 consists of 13 residues. CDR1 and CDR2 (germline): MNHEY, SMNVEV (reference sequence). The J segment lost 10 bases and the V segment lost 5 bases, leaving 0 bases of the junction unmatched. The CDR3 nucleotides are TGTGCCAGCAGTGGGACTAGCGGGAGGGAGCAGTTCTTC. Translation gives CASSGTSGREQFF.

The chain is built from TRBV2 and TRBJ1-2; a possible D gene is TRBD1 (6 bases). This CDR3 is built from 15 residues. CDR1 is SNHLY and CDR2 is FYNNEI in the germline V gene. V was trimmed by 3 bases and J by 2 bases, leaving 13 bases between them. This CDR3 reads CASSEERGENYGYTF. The CDR3 DNA reads TGTGCCAGCAGTGAGGAGAGGGGGGAAAACTATGGCTACACCTTC.

This clonotype was counted at least ten times. The V call is TRBV7-8, the J call TRBJ2-4, with a tentative D call TRBD1 (6 bases). V was cut by 5 bases and J by 5 bases, with 13 bases left in between. There are 14 residues in the CDR3. From germline, CDR1 is SGHVS and CDR2 FQNEAQ. In DNA, the CDR3 is TGTGCCAGCAGCCCACGCCGGACAGAAAACATTCAGTACTTC. Its translation is CASSPRRTENIQYF.

This clonotype was observed many times. This sequence joins TRBV6-1 and TRBJ2-7; no clear D gene. This CDR3 has 11 residues. Trimming cost V 8 bases and J 2 bases, with 7 bases left between them. Per germline, CDR1 MNHNS and CDR2 SASEGT. CDR3 coding DNA: TGTGCCAGCCGGGCCGCCTACGAGCAGTACTTC. This translates into CASRAAYEQYF.

Many counts were recorded for this clonotype. This chain connects TRBV10-3 to TRBJ2-7; 8 bases are shared with TRBD2. The V gene's germline CDR1 is ENHRY and CDR2 SYGVKD. Germline trimming cut 2 bases from V and 2 bases from J; bases unmatched to any gene: 5. The CDR3 sequence is 15 residues long. This chain's CDR3 is CAISEGLAGPYEQYF. For the CDR3, the DNA is TGTGCCATCAGTGAGGGGCTAGCGGGTCCCTACGAGCAGTACTTC.

This clonotype was detected ten times or more. The chain has TRBV7-9 and TRBJ2-3; no reliable D call. CDR3 length: 14 residues. The germline V and J ends were trimmed by 2 bases and 4 bases, with 10 bases remaining between them. The germline CDR1 and CDR2 sequences are SEHNR and FQNEAQ (reference sequence). Here the CDR3 reads CASSLPEEADTQYF. For the CDR3, the DNA is TGTGCCAGCAGCTTACCGGAAGAGGCAGATACGCAGTATTTT.

This clonotype was found a few times. Possible read error: a much larger clone is one base away. The chain links TRBV6-2 or TRBV6-3 to TRBJ2-7; D unclear. V was cut by 5 bases and J by 2 bases, with 16 bases left in between. Germline CDR1 MNHEY, CDR2 SVGEGT. The CDR3 extends over 15 amino acids. DNA for the CDR3: TGTGCCAGCAGTCCAAATATCGGCGGTACCTACGAGCAGTACTTC. Translated: CASSPNIGGTYEQYF.

This clonotype was recorded a few times. One end of the junction does not line up with germline, which may come from a read error. This rearrangement joins TRBV4-1 to TRBJ1-6; D is ambiguous. Germline CDR1 and CDR2: MGHRA and YSYEKL. The CDR3 contains 16 residues. The CDR3 spells CASSQVGRSYNSPLHF. The CDR3 DNA reads as TGTGCCAGCAGCCAAGTGGGAAGATCCTATAATTCACCCCTCCACTTT.

In this sample, this clonotype turned up many times. The genes are TRBV7-9 and TRBJ2-3; 9 bases map to TRBD1. The CDR3 extends over 15 amino acids. V was pared by 5 bases and J by 3 bases, with 6 bases of the junction left unmatched. Germline loops: CDR1 SEHNR, CDR2 FQNEAQ (reference sequence). The CDR3 sequence is CASSLNRGLTDTQYF. In nucleotides, the CDR3 is TGTGCCAGCAGCCTTAACAGGGGGCTGACAGATACGCAGTATTTT.

The chain recombines TRBV24-1 with TRBJ2-7; D unresolved. Trimming cost V 4 bases and J 6 bases, with 18 bases left between them. Germline V gives CDR1 KGHDR, CDR2 SFDVKD. This CDR3 is built from 15 residues. The CDR3 region has the DNA TGTGCCACCAGTGAGACCGACGGAGTCTATAGCGAGCAGTACTTC. As protein: CATSETDGVYSEQYF.

This clonotype was seen many times. The chain uses TRBV10-3 and TRBJ1-2; perhaps TRBD1 as D (5 bases). The CDR3 consists of 13 residues. V was trimmed by 10 bases and J by 0 bases, leaving 12 bases between them. Germline V gene lookup returns CDR1 ENHRY and CDR2 SYGVKD. CDR3 sequence: CATGTGPNYGYTF. The CDR3 nucleotides are TGTGCCACAGGGACGGGCCCTAACTATGGCTACACCTTC.